Listed below are T cell receptor beta chains from one sample, sequenced in a study of CD8 T cells in cerebrospinal fluid in Alzheimer's disease. TCRdb reprocessed the 10x single-cell sequencing reads and stores each CDR3 protein as one record, lacking DNA. The clone table shows fewer than 800 distinct CDR3 sequences, with the ten largest holding over 10%. Sequences were obtained from cerebrospinal fluid. The receptors were sampled from a human donor with Parkinson's disease. CDR3s include the opening cysteine and the closing phenylalanine or tryptophan. The order of the fields is V gene, clone size, J gene, CDR3 protein. Some rows have no size entry. The others give once, few or many, or a class for an expanded clone.

v_call: TRBV5-1; clone_size: medium-sized; j_call: TRBJ1-1; cdr3_aa: CASSPRAPGQTNTEAFF
v_call: TRBV7-9; clone_size: large; j_call: TRBJ1-5; cdr3_aa: CASSRGQGNQPQHF
v_call: TRBV6-2/TRBV6-3; clone_size: large; j_call: TRBJ1-1; cdr3_aa: CASSYSTRTEAFF
v_call: TRBV9; clone_size: medium-sized; j_call: TRBJ2-2; cdr3_aa: CASRPGERTGELFF
v_call: TRBV11-3; clone_size: medium-sized; j_call: TRBJ2-5; cdr3_aa: CASSKTSGGEETQYF
v_call: TRBV30; clone_size: medium-sized; j_call: TRBJ1-5; cdr3_aa: CAWSVQGQPQHF
v_call: TRBV29-1; clone_size: large; j_call: TRBJ1-2; cdr3_aa: CSVEPTGGYTF
v_call: TRBV4-1; clone_size: NA; j_call: TRBJ1-1; cdr3_aa: CASSQDISAVGQVGRNTEAFF
v_call: TRBV18; clone_size: large; j_call: TRBJ2-2; cdr3_aa: CASSPSGTGDNTGELFF
v_call: TRBV6-5; clone_size: medium-sized; j_call: TRBJ2-4; cdr3_aa: CATRQGRYIQYF
v_call: TRBV6-2/TRBV6-3; clone_size: NA; j_call: TRBJ1-2; cdr3_aa: CASSKAYGYTF
v_call: TRBV7-2; clone_size: large; j_call: TRBJ2-7; cdr3_aa: CASSSQNYEQYF
v_call: TRBV5-5; clone_size: large; j_call: TRBJ1-1; cdr3_aa: CASSFPFRETEAFF
v_call: TRBV20-1; clone_size: large; j_call: TRBJ1-5; cdr3_aa: CSAPVGGPKQPQHF
v_call: TRBV3-1; clone_size: large; j_call: TRBJ1-6; cdr3_aa: CASSRAGQGDGSPLHF
v_call: TRBV23-1; clone_size: NA; j_call: TRBJ1-2; cdr3_aa: CASSQSRVNYGYTF
v_call: TRBV2; clone_size: medium-sized; j_call: TRBJ1-6; cdr3_aa: CASRGTGVLPLHF
v_call: TRBV7-2; clone_size: medium-sized; j_call: TRBJ2-1; cdr3_aa: CASSSLQIYNELGVSQFF
v_call: TRBV7-2; clone_size: large; j_call: TRBJ2-1; cdr3_aa: CASSLLGGGSYNEQFF
v_call: TRBV20-1; clone_size: medium-sized; j_call: TRBJ2-1; cdr3_aa: CSVRRQGAKSSYNEQFF
v_call: TRBV7-2; clone_size: NA; j_call: TRBJ2-3; cdr3_aa: CASSSRGGTDTQYF
v_call: TRBV3-1; clone_size: large; j_call: TRBJ2-7; cdr3_aa: CASSSWDRYPYEQYF
v_call: TRBV12-3/TRBV12-4; clone_size: medium-sized; j_call: TRBJ2-7; cdr3_aa: CASSPGQARGGEQYF
v_call: TRBV12-3/TRBV12-4; clone_size: medium-sized; j_call: TRBJ2-7; cdr3_aa: CASSLAPPYHDRVESYEQYF
v_call: TRBV7-2; clone_size: large; j_call: TRBJ2-3; cdr3_aa: CASSPEYLRTDTQYF
v_call: TRBV7-2; clone_size: large; j_call: TRBJ2-5; cdr3_aa: CASSPMLAGGPGETQYF
v_call: TRBV6-5; clone_size: medium-sized; j_call: TRBJ1-1; cdr3_aa: CASKFRGNTEAFF
v_call: TRBV4-3; clone_size: large; j_call: TRBJ2-3; cdr3_aa: CASSPRPNPDTQYF
v_call: TRBV20-1; clone_size: medium-sized; j_call: TRBJ1-2; cdr3_aa: CSARDSGGGGYGYTF
v_call: TRBV7-9; clone_size: large; j_call: TRBJ2-7; cdr3_aa: CASSDTSGASYEQYF
v_call: TRBV2; clone_size: medium-sized; j_call: TRBJ2-5; cdr3_aa: CASSEYLATGETQYF
v_call: TRBV7-3; clone_size: large; j_call: TRBJ1-1; cdr3_aa: CASSSLGTEAFF
v_call: TRBV5-6; clone_size: medium-sized; j_call: TRBJ1-2; cdr3_aa: CASTTEGHLYGYTF
v_call: TRBV6-5; clone_size: medium-sized; j_call: TRBJ1-2; cdr3_aa: CASTGQGGNYGYTF
v_call: TRBV3-1; clone_size: large; j_call: TRBJ2-3; cdr3_aa: CASSSRRDRTDTQYF
v_call: TRBV12-3/TRBV12-4; clone_size: medium-sized; j_call: TRBJ2-7; cdr3_aa: CASSPGTSGDEQYF
v_call: TRBV15; clone_size: large; j_call: TRBJ2-3; cdr3_aa: CATSSSGYRTDTQYF
v_call: TRBV19; clone_size: medium-sized; j_call: TRBJ1-1; cdr3_aa: CASSRQSYTEAFF
v_call: TRBV6-2/TRBV6-3; clone_size: large; j_call: TRBJ1-5; cdr3_aa: CASSLGQGKGNQPQHF
v_call: TRBV11-3; clone_size: medium-sized; j_call: TRBJ2-6; cdr3_aa: CASSPGGSGANVLTF
v_call: TRBV20-1; clone_size: medium-sized; j_call: TRBJ1-4; cdr3_aa: CSAISGVGPREKLFF
v_call: TRBV7-2; clone_size: large; j_call: TRBJ2-3; cdr3_aa: CASSRYTDTQYF